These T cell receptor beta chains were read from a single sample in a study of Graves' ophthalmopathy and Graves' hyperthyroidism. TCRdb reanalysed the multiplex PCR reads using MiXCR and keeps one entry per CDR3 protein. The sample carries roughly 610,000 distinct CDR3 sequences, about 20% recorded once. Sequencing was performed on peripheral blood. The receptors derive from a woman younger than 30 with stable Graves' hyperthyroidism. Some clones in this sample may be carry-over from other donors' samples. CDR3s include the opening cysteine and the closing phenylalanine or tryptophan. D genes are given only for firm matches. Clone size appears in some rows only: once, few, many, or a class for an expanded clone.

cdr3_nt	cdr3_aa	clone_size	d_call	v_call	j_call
TGTGCCAGCAGTGAGGGTGGCCCGGCGGGCACTGAAGCTTTCTTT	CASSEGGPAGTEAFF	.	.	TRBV2	TRBJ1-1
TGTGCCAGCAGCGAGGGGCTGTCATCGTACTCTGGAAACACCATATATTTT	CASSEGLSSYSGNTIYF	many	.	TRBV5-6	TRBJ1-3
TGTGCCAGTAGTATAGGGTGGGGACTTCACACCGGGGAGCTGTTTTTT	CASSIGWGLHTGELFF	many	.	TRBV19	TRBJ2-2
TGTGCCAGCAGCCCGACGGACAAGACTGAAGCTTTCTTT	CASSPTDKTEAFF	many	.	TRBV7-9	TRBJ1-1
TGTGCCAGCAGTGAAGTTAGTGGGGGACGAAGCAATCAGCCCCAGCATTTT	CASSEVSGGRSNQPQHF	many	.	TRBV6-1	TRBJ1-5
TGTGCCAGCGTCGAGATGGGGGGCGAAAAGACCCAGTACTTC	CASVEMGGEKTQYF	many	.	TRBV6-5	TRBJ2-5
TGCGCCAGCAGCTTGGTAGGGACGGGCGTGAACACTGAAGCTTTCTTT	CASSLVGTGVNTEAFF	many	.	TRBV5-1	TRBJ1-1
TGCGCCAGCAGCCTCGGACAGTATCAGCCCCAGCATTTT	CASSLGQYQPQHF	many	.	TRBV10-2	TRBJ1-5
TGTGCCACCAAAGCTAGCGGATACACCGGGGAGCTGTTTTTT	CATKASGYTGELFF	many	TRBD2	TRBV15	TRBJ2-2
TGTGCCAGCAGTGTTGAACAGGGGGTAGAAGGCTACACCTTC	CASSVEQGVEGYTF	few	TRBD1	TRBV28	TRBJ1-2
TGCGCCAGCAGCTCGACAGAGCCCTACGAGCAGTACTTC	CASSSTEPYEQYF	few	.	TRBV5-1	TRBJ2-7
TGTGCCAGCAGGTTTGGGGACAGGCTAAACACTGAAGCTTTCTTT	CASRFGDRLNTEAFF	.	TRBD1	TRBV27	TRBJ1-1